This T cell receptor (beta chain) was identified in a study of T cells expressing NK-cell markers (dated by TCRdb to 2018 to 2021). Notes on the research overall: Three sorted T-cell subsets (CD3+CD56+NKG2C+, CD3+CD56+NKG2C- and CD3+CD56-NKG2C+) from eight donors had their TCR beta-chain repertoires profiled. Among the eight sequenced donors, only one was HCMV-seronegative, while the other seven were HCMV-seropositive. The study sequenced eight donors, all healthy volunteers chosen at random: three men and five women. Sequencing of the libraries produced 2 x 150 bp reads on Illumina HiSeq 2000/2500, MiSeq or NextSeq. Study-level results and caveats: Whether the expanded NKG2C-expressing T cell clones were specific for HCMV antigens was left unclear. For six donors, the dominant CD3+CD56+NKG2C+ clonotypes were among the top 10 CD8+ clonotypes and accounted for roughly 1.0-7.5% of CD8+ T cells. Those dominant clonotypes were again the most abundant among CD3+CD56-NKG2C+ cells in a handful of donors, at roughly 28.3-60.1%.

For this clonotype: The antigen it recognizes is unknown.

HCMV-specific IgG was detected in serum with a commercial ELISA kit to determine HCMV serostatus. Peripheral blood mononuclear cells were isolated from blood by Ficoll density gradient centrifugation. The reads were generated on an Illumina HiSeq 2000. TCR beta cDNA libraries were made by 5'RACE template switching that added a universal primer site and unique molecular identifiers. Synthesis of cDNA was primed from the TCR beta constant segment and was followed by two consecutive PCR amplification steps. On the study's bioinformatics: MIGEC handled demultiplexing of the reads and grouping by UMI, while MiTCR was used to assemble and quantify clonotypes. To remove erroneous sequences, TCR cDNA sequences were retained only when supported by two or more reads. Downstream repertoire analysis used the tcR package, and clonotypes were matched across fractions by CDR3 nucleotide sequence plus V segment. Antigen specificity was annotated against VDJdb with VDJmatch, allowing one amino acid substitution in CDR3. Through TCRdb reprocessing, the reads give one entry per CDR3 protein sequence; DNA is omitted. TCRdb assigned the V and J calls; the authors' analysis was not used. The table for this sample shows 250,000 to 300,000 distinct CDR3 sequences. The ten largest clones represent 0.39% of the sample.

The sample was blood T cells: a sorted CD56 or NKG2C T cell subset, CD4+ or CD8+ T cells, or bulk PBMC T cells (not recorded which). The sequence derives from a man younger than 30 in good health. Donor details come from another sample of the same person, matched by shared clones.

The CDR3 corresponds to CASSVDLWDGPKNIQYF. Recombination connected TRBV9 to TRBJ2-4; the D call of TRBD1 rests on TCRdb alone, since no DNA is present to check it. The germline V gene supplies CDR1 SGDLS and CDR2 YYNGEE. The CDR3 starts with the cysteine, ends with the phenylalanine, and has 17 residues. No coding sequence is recorded.